This T cell receptor beta chain came from a study of blood T cells in healthy people across ages. This CDR3 comprises 16 residues. Germline V gene data show CDR1 as SGHRS and CDR2 as YFSETQ. V lost 3 bases and J lost 8; bases outside the gene matches: 13. Concerning this clonotype itself: Antigen unknown.

Next came a second PCR, run for 7 to 11 cycles, which used a sample-barcoded 5' primer along with a J-beta primer mix. MiXCR was run by TCRdb on the 5' RACE reads, yielding one entry per CDR3 protein. The sample lists about 1.4 million distinct CDR3 sequences; around 55% were seen once. The study, taken as a whole, reports: Fewer expanded clones and more diversity marked long-lived versus aged donors. Observed TCR beta diversity per million T cells went down as age went up. This fall followed a roughly linear course with age. TCR beta diversity correlated strongly with naive T cell percentage.

This TCR was sampled from a young man in good health. V usage is TRBV5-1 and J usage is TRBJ2-1; 8 nucleotides match TRBD1. The sequenced sample consisted of blood. CDR3 bases: TGCGCCAGCAGCTCTGGACAGGGTTTACGGTACGATGAGCAGTTCTTC. This translates into CASSSGQGLRYDEQFF.